The T cell receptor (beta chain) described here comes from a study of Ad26.COV2.S vaccination and SARS-CoV-2 variants. About the study: Ad26.COV2.S, an intramuscular injection, was given once or twice 56 days apart. Study-level results: Responses of T cells in total may have been underestimated by the TCR breadth and depth analyses.

The treatment denotes: some 20 received Ad26.COV2.S at low or high dose, single or two shots; roughly 5 received placebo; per-sample allocation not given. Samples came from day 63 after the first vaccine or placebo injection. The data were produced by immunoSEQ multiplex PCR, yet TCRdb's version contains in-frame clones alone and is incomplete. This sample has hundreds of thousands of clones, with about 90% found just once. For this clone: Its antigen is as yet unknown. One junction end disagrees with the germline gene, perhaps due to a read error.

CDR3 size: 12 residues. Germline values: CDR1 SGHTA, CDR2 FQGNSA. The receptor was isolated from a person between 18 and 65 years old who received the Ad26.COV2.S COVID-19 vaccine or a placebo. The sample consisted of peripheral blood, taken in a trial of Ad26.COV2.S vaccine versus placebo. This rearrangement joins TRBV7-2 to TRBJ1-2, with a possible D match to TRBD1 (5 bases). The CDR3 sequence is CASRGNPVPTAF. The CDR3 bases are TGTGCCAGCAGGGGGAATCCGGTTCCGACAGCCTTC.